Listed here are 25 T cell receptor beta chains from one sample, sequenced in a study of shared clonotypes between healthy human individuals (dated by TCRdb to the early 2020s). Library preparation employed the immunoSEQ multiplex PCR assay. Entries here come from immuneACCESS through TCRdb and include only in-frame sequences with V and J called. Some clones fail to appear in such tables; in the studies checked, an unresolved V gene covers under half of the shortfall, and the cause of the remainder is unknown. This sample gives a few million clones in total; approximately 92% of them show up just once. The top ten clones comprise about 0.13% of the sample. Sequenced: naive CD4+ T cells sorted from blood. Sample cell subset or site, as interpreted from the label and publication: CD45RA+ positively selected. The receptor source for this set is a man between 18 and 35 years old in good health.

The rearrangement uses TRBV9 and TRBJ2-7; D ambiguous. The CDR3 runs 15 residues. V gave up 0 bases and J gave up 6 bases, with 16 bases separating them. Germline V gives CDR1 SGDLS, CDR2 YYNGEE. CDR3: CASSVVPTEKSEQYF. The CDR3 DNA follows: TGTGCCAGCAGCGTAGTCCCGACGGAAAAGAGCGAGCAGTACTTC.

This chain links TRBV7-2 with TRBJ1-6; D not resolved. Looked up from germline, CDR1 is SGHTA and CDR2 is FQGNSA. V shed 11 bases and J shed 10 bases, with 18 bases lying between them. The CDR3 extends over 13 amino acids. The CDR3 loop is CAVRWRAGSPLHF. As DNA, the CDR3 is TGTGCCGTGCGTTGGAGGGCAGGATCACCCCTCCACTTT. The complete variable domain, with remaining parts taken from reference TRBV7-2 and TRBJ1-6, reads GAGVSQSPSNKVTEKGKDVELRCDPISGHTALYWYRQSLGQGLEFLIYFQGNSAPDKSGLPSDRFSAERTGGSVSTLTIQRTQQEDSAVYLCAVRWRAGSPLHFGNGTRLTVT.

This chain connects TRBV6-1 to TRBJ2-3; D might be TRBD1 or TRBD2, each matching 5 bases. The CDR3 is 12 residues long. Germline assignment: CDR1 MNHNS and CDR2 SASEGT. V lost 1 base, J lost 10 bases, and 9 bases lay in between. CDR3 residues: CASSEGSGPQYF. The DNA for the CDR3 is TGTGCCAGCAGTGAAGGATCGGGGCCGCAGTATTTT.

This clone was observed once. The same CDR3 arises from other DNA sequences in this sample as well. The CDR3 coding sequence is TGTGCCAGCTCACCCTTGCCCGGCCCAGATACGCAGTATTTT. This codes for CASSPLPGPDTQYF. V gene TRBV18 combines with J gene TRBJ2-3; no definite D call. The CDR3 length is 14 residues. Germline CDR1 is KGHSH and CDR2 is LQKENI. V lost 3 bases and J lost 4, with 11 bases in between.

V usage is TRBV4-1 and J usage is TRBJ2-5; TRBD2 matches at 8 bases. Germline trimming cut 4 bases from V and 2 bases from J; bases unmatched to any gene: 6. The germline gives CDR1 MGHRA, CDR2 YSYEKL. The CDR3 spans 15 residues. DNA for the CDR3: TGCGCCAGCAGCCGCCGGGAGGGGGGACAAGAGACCCAGTACTTC. This encodes CASSRREGGQETQYF.

V usage is TRBV18 and J usage is TRBJ2-1, with TRBD2 matching over 12 bases. V shed 3 bases and J 8 bases; nucleotides not matched to a gene: 5. The germline V gene has CDR1 KGHSH and CDR2 LQKENI. CDR3 length equals 15 residues. In DNA form, the CDR3 reads TGTGCCAGCTCACCGTTACTAGCGGGAGGAGATGAGCAGTTCTTC. Translating gives CASSPLLAGGDEQFF.

Comment on this clone: The identical CDR3 is also encoded by other nucleotide sequences in the sample. The rearrangement uses TRBV19 and TRBJ2-5, with 7 bases aligning to TRBD1. The germline V gene encodes CDR1 LNHDA and CDR2 SQIVND (reference sequence). Germline trimming cut 3 bases from V and 4 bases from J; bases unmatched to any gene: 2. The CDR3 totals 13 residues. CDR3 in DNA: TGTGCCAGTAGTATGACAGGGAGAGAGACCCAGTACTTC. Protein sequence: CASSMTGRETQYF.

The chain combines TRBV4-1 with TRBJ2-1; perhaps TRBD1 as D (6 bases). Germline loops: CDR1 MGHRA, CDR2 YSYEKL. This CDR3 has 17 amino acids. V was clipped by 0 bases and J by 4 bases, with 16 bases between them. Here the CDR3 reads CASSQEGGPGGYNEQFF. Written as DNA, the CDR3 is TGCGCCAGCAGCCAAGAAGGGGGACCCGGAGGATACAATGAGCAGTTCTTC.

The chain is built from TRBV29-1 and TRBJ2-5; unclear D gene. CDR1 is SQVTM, CDR2 ANQGSEA, per germline. Between the trimmed V and J ends, which lost 4 bases and 11 bases, there was a span of 20 bases. CDR3 length equals 13 residues. CDR3 DNA: TGCAGCGTTGCGGCTCAGGTACTACGAGAGCAGTACTTC. Translating gives CSVAAQVLREQYF. The whole variable domain, remainder taken from reference TRBV29-1 and TRBJ2-5, is SAVISQKPSRDICQRGTSLTIQCQVDSQVTMMFWYRQQPGQSLTLIATANQGSEATYESGFVIDKFPISRPNLTFSTLTVSNMSPEDSSIYLCSVAAQVLREQYFGPGTRLLVL.

The genes are TRBV19 and TRBJ1-2; TRBD1 aligns across 7 bases. The CDR3 is 13 residues long. Germline CDR1 and CDR2: LNHDA and SQIVND (reference sequence). The V and J ends lost 5 bases and 8 bases, in that order; junction bases with no gene match: 8. CDR3 sequence (DNA): TGTGCCAGTAGTTCCGGGACAGCTATCGGCTACACCTTC. Amino acid sequence: CASSSGTAIGYTF.

The V gene is TRBV7-2, the J gene TRBJ2-2; 11 bases agree with TRBD1. Germline values: CDR1 SGHTA, CDR2 FQGNSA. Trimming cost V 5 bases and J 4 bases; bases outside gene matches: 6. CDR3 length: 16 amino acids. The CDR3: CASSRPGTGGTGELFF. The DNA for the CDR3 is TGTGCCAGCAGCCGTCCCGGGACAGGGGGCACCGGGGAGCTGTTTTTT.

The rearrangement links TRBV21-1 to TRBJ2-2; TRBD2 was called by the table and not checked on the DNA. TRBV21-1 is marked as a pseudogene. CDR3 size: 15 residues. CDR3 sequence (DNA): TGTGCCAGCAGCACCAGCGGGAGGAACACCGGGGAGCTGTTTTTT. This translates into CASSTSGRNTGELFF.

V is TRBV6-1 and J is TRBJ2-1; D call uncertain. Germline CDR1 reads MNHNS; CDR2 reads SASEGT. V was clipped by 3 bases and J by 0 bases, with 9 bases between them. The CDR3 runs 15 residues. The CDR3 sequence is CASSDPGDSYNEQFF. The DNA of the CDR3 is TGTGCCAGCAGTGACCCTGGGGACTCCTACAATGAGCAGTTCTTC.

This clone came up once. The gene calls are TRBV6-1 and TRBJ1-5; D is unresolved. V was clipped by 3 bases and J by 0 bases, with 6 bases between them. The CDR3 is 14 residues long. Germline CDR1 is MNHNS and CDR2 is SASEGT. CDR3 nucleotides: TGTGCCAGCAGTGACATACCTAGCAATCAGCCCCAGCATTTT. Encoded protein: CASSDIPSNQPQHF.

This clone is a singleton in its sample. The chain joins TRBV11-2 to TRBJ1-1, with 9 bases that match TRBD1. The CDR3 extends over 16 amino acids. From germline, CDR1 is SGHAT and CDR2 FQNNGV. V trimming: 4 bases; J trimming: 5 bases; junction bases outside the gene matches: 11. The CDR3 here is CASSSGQGRVRTEAFF. The CDR3 DNA reads as TGTGCCAGCAGCTCCGGACAGGGGAGGGTGAGGACTGAAGCTTTCTTT.

The CDR3 loop reads CASSTGTGNYEQYF. The CDR3 region has the DNA TGTGCCAGTAGTACCGGGACAGGGAACTACGAGCAGTACTTC. This sequence joins TRBV19 and TRBJ2-7, with 9 nucleotides matching TRBD1. J lost 3 bases, V lost 4 bases, and 4 bases had no gene match. The CDR3 extends over 14 amino acids. In germline, CDR1 is LNHDA, CDR2 SQIVND (reference sequence). Together with reference TRBV19 and TRBJ2-7, the CDR3 gives the full variable domain: DGGITQSPKYLFRKEGQNVTLSCEQNLNHDAMYWYRQDPGQGLRLIYYSQIVNDFQKGDIAEGYSVSREKKESFPLTVTSAQKNPTAFYLCASSTGTGNYEQYFGPGTRLTVT.

The gene calls are TRBV7-9 and TRBJ2-2, with 10 bases fitting TRBD2. There are 18 residues in the CDR3. Per the germline V gene, CDR1 is SEHNR and CDR2 is FQNEAQ (reference sequence). V trimming: 1 base; J trimming: 5 bases; junction bases outside the gene matches: 10. CDR3 nucleotide sequence: TGTGCCAGCAGCTTAGGTGTGCTAGCGGGGGCCGGGACCGGGGAGCTGTTTTTT. Translating it yields CASSLGVLAGAGTGELFF.

J is TRBJ1-2 and V is TRBV5-8; D might be TRBD1 (5 bases). V dropped 2 bases and J dropped 4 bases, with 18 bases sitting between them. This CDR3 has 16 amino acids. Germline assignment: CDR1 SGHTS and CDR2 YDEGEE. This chain's CDR3 is CASSFRGAREGYGYTF. The CDR3, as DNA: TGTGCCAGCAGCTTCCGAGGGGCCCGGGAGGGCTATGGCTACACCTTC.

The chain couples TRBV13 to TRBJ2-1; 13 nucleotides align to TRBD2. CDR3 length: 16 amino acids. Unmatched junction bases numbered 6, after V lost 4 bases and J lost 6 bases. CDR1 is PRHDT, CDR2 FYEKMQ, per germline (reference sequence). DNA for the CDR3: TGTGCCAGCAGCTACGGACTAGCGGGGGCCTTCAATGAGCAGTTCTTC. This sequence encodes CASSYGLAGAFNEQFF.

The chain uses TRBV15 and TRBJ1-5; D remains ambiguous. Trimming removed 0 bases from V and 9 bases from J, with 15 bases in between. The CDR3 has 15 residues. CDR1 LNHNV and CDR2 YYDKDF come from the germline V gene (reference sequence). CDR3 in amino acids: CATSRDLSGMRPQHF. The CDR3 nucleotides are TGTGCCACCAGCAGAGATCTTAGTGGTATGCGGCCCCAGCATTTT.

The chain joins TRBV7-3 to TRBJ2-3; 8 bases map to TRBD1. Trimming cost V 5 bases and J 2 bases; bases outside gene matches: 9. In germline, CDR1 is SGHTA, CDR2 FQGTGA. The CDR3 consists of 16 residues. The CDR3: CASSPSRDRPTDTQYF. In DNA form, the CDR3 reads TGTGCCAGCAGCCCCTCCCGGGACAGGCCCACAGATACGCAGTATTTT. Supplemented by reference TRBV7-3 and TRBJ2-3, the full variable domain reads GAGVSQTPSNKVTEKGKYVELRCDPISGHTALYWYRQSLGQGPEFLIYFQGTGAADDSGLPNDRFFAVRPEGSVSTLKIQRTERGDSAVYLCASSPSRDRPTDTQYFGPGTRLTVL.

This chain connects TRBV19 to TRBJ2-3; the match to TRBD2 covers 8 bases. Per germline, CDR1 LNHDA and CDR2 SQIVND (reference sequence). With 3 bases clipped from V and 4 bases from J, the junction kept 15 bases outside the gene matches. The CDR3 loop spans 18 amino acids. The DNA for the CDR3 is TGTGCCAGTAGTATGAATGGCCCAGCGGGGGAGGCATCAGATACGCAGTATTTT. Its protein is CASSMNGPAGEASDTQYF.

Written as DNA, the CDR3 is TGTGCCAGCAAAAGACTAGCGGACTCCTACGAGCAGTACTTC. It translates to CASKRLADSYEQYF. The chain couples TRBV6-6 to TRBJ2-7; 9 nucleotides align to TRBD2. The CDR3 runs to 14 residues. Germline loops: CDR1 MNHNY, CDR2 SVGAGI (reference sequence). J lost 0 bases, V lost 7 bases, and 4 bases had no gene match.

A remark on this clone: Other nucleotide sequences from this sample produce the same CDR3. The chain recombines TRBV7-2 with TRBJ1-1; D is undetermined. This CDR3 contains 14 residues. Trimming removed 5 bases from V and 2 bases from J, with 12 bases in between. The germline CDR1 and CDR2 sequences are SGHTA and FQGNSA. The chain's CDR3 is CASSPDRLNTEAFF. For the CDR3, the DNA is TGTGCCAGCAGCCCAGATCGGCTTAACACTGAAGCTTTCTTT.

The rearrangement links TRBV28 to TRBJ1-3, with TRBD1 matching over 7 bases. V lost 4 bases, J lost 2 bases, and 11 bases stayed unmatched. This CDR3 contains 17 residues. The germline gives CDR1 MDHEN, CDR2 SYDVKM. The CDR3 loop reads CASSSPGQFFTGNTIYF. In nucleotides, the CDR3 is TGTGCCAGCAGTTCCCCGGGACAGTTTTTTACTGGAAACACCATATATTTT.